A single sample gave rise to the 10 T cell receptor beta chains below, sequenced in a study of CD8 T cells in Susac syndrome. RNA amounts of roughly 0.45 to 1 ug underwent reverse transcription with random hexamers. Using its own MiXCR run on the immunoSEQ multiplex PCR reads, TCRdb lists one record per CDR3 protein. The data hold roughly 80,000 distinct CDR3 sequences, with around 90% observed a single time. Specimen: CD8+ T cells from PBMCs. These receptors all come from a human donor with multiple sclerosis.

This chain joins TRBV6-2 or TRBV6-3 and TRBJ2-5, with 7 bases matching TRBD2. The CDR3 length is 14 residues. The trim removed 5 bases at V and 4 bases at J, leaving 7 bases unmatched. From germline, CDR1 is MNHEY and CDR2 SVGEGT. In nucleotides, the CDR3 is TGTGCCAGCAGTCATTACGGCGGGAGAGAGACCCAGTACTTC. Translation: CASSHYGGRETQYF.

The chain employs TRBV14 and TRBJ2-3, with TRBD2 matching over 9 bases. V shed 0 bases and J 4 bases; nucleotides not matched to a gene: 8. The CDR3 sequence is 17 residues long. Germline assignment: CDR1 SGHDN and CDR2 FVKESK. The DNA for the CDR3 is TGTGCCAGCAGCCAAGATCTTAGCGGGAGTATGGCAGATACGCAGTATTTT. Protein product: CASSQDLSGSMADTQYF.

V and J are TRBV4-1 and TRBJ1-2; D unresolved. The V end lost 0 bases, the J end lost 5 bases, and 10 bases lay between the germline ends. The germline V gene has CDR1 MGHRA and CDR2 YSYEKL. This CDR3 is 14 amino acids long. DNA for the CDR3: TGCGCCAGCAGCCAAGATTGGGTCCTTTATGGCTACACCTTC. Amino acids: CASSQDWVLYGYTF.

J is TRBJ1-1 and V is TRBV28; D gene unclear. The CDR3 length is 14 residues. From germline, CDR1 is MDHEN and CDR2 SYDVKM. The V end lost 5 bases, the J end lost 6 bases, and 16 bases lay between the germline ends. This CDR3 reads CASSQRSHPAEAFF. In DNA, the CDR3 is TGTGCCAGCAGTCAACGGTCCCACCCCGCTGAAGCTTTCTTT.

V gene TRBV6-1 combines with J gene TRBJ2-2, with TRBD2 as a possible D gene (6 bases). The CDR3 spans 16 residues. Trimming stripped 4 bases from V and 2 bases from J, with 14 bases between. Germline CDR1 MNHNS, CDR2 SASEGT. The CDR3 spells CASSVLKGLNTGELFF. In DNA form, the CDR3 reads TGTGCCAGCAGTGTCTTGAAGGGACTTAACACCGGGGAGCTGTTTTTT.

The J gene is TRBJ2-7, the V gene TRBV7-8, with D possibly TRBD2 on 5 matching bases. The germline V gene has CDR1 SGHVS and CDR2 FQNEAQ. CDR3 length: 14 residues. V was clipped by 6 bases and J by 1 base, with 13 bases between them. The CDR3 bases are TGTGCCAGCAGTCCAACCCGGGGATCCTACGAGCAGTACTTC. Encoded protein: CASSPTRGSYEQYF.

The chain carries TRBV2 and TRBJ2-3; D gene uncertain. The CDR3 has 16 residues. Germline CDR1 is SNHLY and CDR2 is FYNNEI. The germline V and J ends were trimmed by 5 bases and 2 bases, with 17 bases remaining between them. In DNA form, the CDR3 reads TGTGCCAGCAGTCCCCCCTCGGCAGCGCCCACAGATACGCAGTATTTT. Its translation is CASSPPSAAPTDTQYF.

This chain connects TRBV7-9 to TRBJ2-2, with TRBD2 matching over 11 bases. The CDR3 spans 17 residues. Germline V gene lookup returns CDR1 SEHNR and CDR2 FQNEAQ (reference sequence). V lost 3 bases, J lost 4 bases, and 7 bases stayed unmatched. CDR3 sequence (DNA): TGTGCCAGCAGCTTGTCTACTAGCGGGGGTTTCACCGGGGAGCTGTTTTTT. Amino acids: CASSLSTSGGFTGELFF.

V usage is TRBV12-3 or TRBV12-4 and J usage is TRBJ1-1; D ambiguous. The germline V and J ends were trimmed by 5 bases and 6 bases, with 13 bases remaining between them. The CDR3 is made up of 13 amino acids. CDR3 DNA: TGTGCCAGCAGTCTCTCGGGCACCCCTGAAGCTTTCTTT. Protein product: CASSLSGTPEAFF.

This clonotype was observed once. The J gene is TRBJ1-1, the V gene TRBV29-1; the D gene is possibly TRBD1 (5 bases). This CDR3 has 12 amino acids. The V and J ends lost 7 bases and 0 bases respectively, with 9 bases between them. Germline assignment: CDR1 SQVTM and CDR2 ANQGSEA. The CDR3 nucleotides read TGCAGCGCCACAGGTATGAACACTGAAGCTTTCTTT. Encoded protein: CSATGMNTEAFF.